This T cell receptor (beta chain) is drawn from a study of human T cells and chemical hapten exposure. Study observations and caveats: Because they had alopecia, donors may respond immunologically unlike healthy people. Correlating positively with patch test score were the PT1 expanded TCR counts.

The CDR3 covers 13 residues. V gave up 1 base and J gave up 5 bases, with 10 bases separating them. Per the germline V gene, CDR1 is DFQATT and CDR2 is SNEGSKA (reference sequence). Specified time point: patch test 1, 2 weeks after DPC sensitization. As for treatment: therapeutic diphenylcyclopropenone sensitization with weekly scalp DPC. TCRdb re-analysed the RACE reads in MiXCR, keeping a single row per CDR3 protein. The sample lists 150,000 or so distinct CDR3 sequences, roughly 15% seen once, with less than 2% in the top ten. This clonotype has more than one count but fewer than ten. Its antigen is not known.

Sequenced material: whole blood, taken in connection with sensitization to the hapten diphenylcyclopropenone (DPC). The chain has TRBV20-1 and TRBJ2-3; D unclear. This sequence originates from a woman in her twenties or thirties with alopecia areata. Some clones in this sample may be carry-over from other donors' samples. CDR3 protein: CSARGQAEDTQYF. The CDR3, as DNA: TGCAGTGCTAGAGGCCAAGCCGAAGATACGCAGTATTTT.